The next 24 T cell receptor beta chains were all read from a single sample in a study of blood T cell repertoires in COVID-19. Sequencing was performed with immunoSEQ multiplex PCR; in TCRdb, only in-frame clones are kept and a portion is missing. Found here are 300,000 or so clones, around four fifths of them singletons; the top ten hold 1% to 1.5%. Specimen: peripheral blood. The receptor source for this set is a woman between 50 and 59 years old with acute or convalescent COVID-19.

The chain joins TRBV6-6 to TRBJ2-3; D is unclear. Trimming removed 6 bases at V and 0 bases at J, with 4 bases between. This CDR3 is built from 12 residues. Germline values: CDR1 MNHNY, CDR2 SVGAGI (reference sequence). The CDR3 loop is CASSGSTDTQYF. The CDR3 DNA is TGTGCCAGCAGCGGGAGCACAGATACGCAGTATTTT.

J is TRBJ2-2 and V is TRBV20-1, with D unresolved. CDR1 and CDR2 from the germline V gene are DFQATT and SNEGSKA (reference sequence). With 3 bases removed from V and 6 bases from J, the gap between germline ends came to 11 bases. The CDR3 runs 13 residues. The CDR3 loop reads CSASYPEAGELFF. The CDR3 nucleotides are TGCAGTGCTAGTTACCCTGAGGCCGGGGAGCTGTTTTTT.

The CDR3 nucleotides read TGTGCCAGCAGGCGGACAGGGAGAGAGACCCAGTACTTC. Its protein product is CASRRTGRETQYF. The V call is TRBV12-3 or TRBV12-4, the J call TRBJ2-5; 8 positions agree with TRBD1. The CDR3 extends over 13 amino acids. The ends lost 6 bases at V and 4 bases at J; junction bases unmatched: 4.

The chain recombines TRBV20-1 with TRBJ1-4; weak D call: TRBD1 (5 bases). The CDR3 loop spans 11 amino acids. The V end was cut by 4 bases, the J end by 8 bases, with 8 bases between. The germline gives CDR1 DFQATT, CDR2 SNEGSKA (reference sequence). CDR3 protein: CSAIGGEKLFF. The CDR3 nucleotides read TGCAGTGCTATCGGGGGGGAAAAACTGTTTTTT.

The genes are TRBV6-2 or TRBV6-3 and TRBJ1-2, with D perhaps matching TRBD1 (6 bases). V was clipped by 5 bases and J by 7 bases, with 11 bases between them. Germline V gene sequence: CDR1 MNHEY, CDR2 SVGEGT. The CDR3 length is 12 residues. This CDR3 reads CASSLQGIGYTF. The CDR3 region has the DNA TGTGCCAGCAGTCTACAGGGCATTGGCTACACCTTC.

This chain links TRBV5-1 with TRBJ2-2, with TRBD1 as a possible D gene (5 bases). There are 15 residues in the CDR3. Trimming shortened V by 4 bases and J by 2 bases, and 12 bases separated the two germline ends. Germline CDR1 SGHRS, CDR2 YFSETQ. CDR3 nucleotides: TGCGCCAGCAGCACTCCTCAGGGTAACACCGGGGAGCTGTTTTTT. This codes for CASSTPQGNTGELFF.

The chain recombines TRBV7-3 with TRBJ2-7; a possible D gene is TRBD2 (6 bases). Trimming pared 3 bases from V and 0 bases from J, leaving 12 bases between. The CDR3 runs 15 residues. Germline CDR1 is SGHTA and CDR2 is FQGTGA. The CDR3 loop reads CASSFDPTSSYEQYF. The CDR3, as DNA: TGTGCCAGCAGCTTCGACCCGACTAGCTCCTACGAGCAGTACTTC.

The J gene is TRBJ1-4, the V gene TRBV3-1 (or the pseudogene TRBV3-2); 11 nucleotides agree with TRBD1. This CDR3 contains 14 residues. With 9 bases clipped from V and 9 bases from J, the junction kept 9 bases outside the gene matches. Germline assignment: CDR1 LGHDT and CDR2 YNNKEL (reference sequence). The CDR3 region is CASLVRDRGKKLFF. CDR3 in DNA: TGTGCCAGTCTGGTCCGGGACAGGGGGAAAAAACTGTTTTTT.

V is TRBV5-4 and J is TRBJ1-6; TRBD1 agrees at 7 bases. The trim removed 4 bases at V and 10 bases at J, leaving 14 bases unmatched. Germline V gene data show CDR1 as SGHNT and CDR2 as YYREEE (reference sequence). The CDR3 totals 16 residues. In DNA form, the CDR3 reads TGTGCCAGCAGCCTACCTGTTGAGGGGGCGCGATCACCCCTCCACTTT. Translation: CASSLPVEGARSPLHF.

V is TRBV6-5 and J is TRBJ1-3, with D uncertain. Germline V gives CDR1 MNHEY, CDR2 SVGAGI. CDR3 size: 14 residues. Trimming took 6 bases from V and 0 from J, leaving 9 bases between them. The CDR3 DNA sequence: TGTGCCAGCAGGACCCGGAGCTCTGGAAACACCATATATTTT. Its translation: CASRTRSSGNTIYF.

The table lists this clone with a count of one. The chain combines TRBV7-2 with TRBJ2-7, with D tentatively TRBD2 (5 bases). Between the trimmed V and J ends, which lost 5 bases and 2 bases, there was a span of 10 bases. The CDR3 loop spans 13 amino acids. Looked up from germline, CDR1 is SGHTA and CDR2 is FQGNSA. The CDR3 here is CASSRSGTYEQYF. CDR3 nucleotide sequence: TGTGCCAGCAGCCGATCGGGGACCTACGAGCAGTACTTC.

This clone was seen a single time. V gene TRBV9 combines with J gene TRBJ2-5; 7 bases match TRBD2. Germline assignment: CDR1 SGDLS and CDR2 YYNGEE. There are 18 residues in the CDR3. V was pared by 0 bases and J by 2 bases, with 13 bases of the junction left unmatched. This chain's CDR3 is CASSVAGVSASGQETQYF. The CDR3 region has the DNA TGTGCCAGCAGCGTAGCCGGGGTTTCGGCTAGCGGACAAGAGACCCAGTACTTC.

The chain combines TRBV5-1 with TRBJ1-2, with 9 positions matching TRBD1. CDR3 size: 14 residues. Germline CDR1 is SGHRS and CDR2 is YFSETQ. V was pared by 0 bases and J by 8 bases, with 5 bases of the junction left unmatched. The CDR3 region is CASSLDRGPRGYTF. The CDR3 DNA reads TGCGCCAGCAGCTTGGACAGGGGGCCCAGGGGCTACACCTTC.

The genes are TRBV27 and TRBJ1-1; D gene ambiguous. This CDR3 has 15 amino acids. Germline loops: CDR1 MNHEY, CDR2 SMNVEV (reference sequence). V shed 6 bases and J shed 3 bases, with 17 bases lying between them. The CDR3, as DNA: TGTGCCAGCAGAGGACCTGGCGGGGTGTACACTGAAGCTTTCTTT. It encodes CASRGPGGVYTEAFF.

This chain connects TRBV30 to TRBJ2-7; 12 bases line up with TRBD2. The CDR3 contains 14 residues. The ends lost 5 bases at V and 3 bases at J; junction bases unmatched: 5. CDR1 is GTSNPN and CDR2 is SVGIG in the germline V gene (reference sequence). For the CDR3, the DNA is TGTGCCTGGCGGACTAGCGGGATAGGCTACGAGCAGTACTTC. Translation: CAWRTSGIGYEQYF.

The chain combines TRBV5-1 with TRBJ2-1, with a possible D match to TRBD1 (7 bases). The CDR3 consists of 14 residues. Germline CDR1 reads SGHRS; CDR2 reads YFSETQ. Trimming removed 5 bases from V and 2 bases from J, with 11 bases in between. The DNA of the CDR3 is TGCGCCAGCAGTGCGGGACAGCCCTACAATGAGCAGTTCTTC. It yields the protein CASSAGQPYNEQFF.

Only one count was recorded for this clone. V is TRBV4-1 and J is TRBJ1-1, with D perhaps matching TRBD1 (5 bases). The CDR3 has 14 amino acids. CDR1 is MGHRA, CDR2 YSYEKL, per germline. V lost 4 bases and J lost 5, with 14 bases in between. The CDR3 loop reads CASSRLLQGTEAFF. The CDR3 DNA sequence: TGCGCCAGCAGCCGACTCCTTCAGGGAACTGAAGCTTTCTTT.

This chain joins TRBV19 and TRBJ1-2; D is ambiguous. V was cut by 4 bases and J by 1 base, with 19 bases left in between. CDR3 length: 17 amino acids. Germline CDR1 and CDR2: LNHDA and SQIVND (reference sequence). CDR3 DNA sequence: TGTGCCAGTAGTACACTCTCTCCCCCCTCCGGTAACTATGGCTACACCTTC. Protein: CASSTLSPPSGNYGYTF. The entire variable domain, with the rest obtained from reference TRBV19 and TRBJ1-2, is as follows: DGGITQSPKYLFRKEGQNVTLSCEQNLNHDAMYWYRQDPGQGLRLIYYSQIVNDFQKGDIAEGYSVSREKKESFPLTVTSAQKNPTAFYLCASSTLSPPSGNYGYTFGSGTRLTVV.

The genes are TRBV5-1 and TRBJ2-3; D is uncertain. This CDR3 has 14 amino acids. Between the trimmed V and J ends, which lost 0 bases and 4 bases, there was a span of 9 bases. Germline loops: CDR1 SGHRS, CDR2 YFSETQ. CDR3 in DNA: TGCGCCAGCAGCTTGGCCTCTCGGGCAGATACGCAGTATTTT. It translates to CASSLASRADTQYF.

The rearrangement joins TRBV6-1 to TRBJ2-2; TRBD1 matches at 7 bases. CDR1 and CDR2 (germline): MNHNS, SASEGT. The CDR3 covers 16 residues. V lost 2 bases to trimming and J lost 3 bases; unmatched junction nucleotides: 6. For the CDR3, the DNA is TGTGCCAGCAGTGAAAGGCCAGGGGGATACACCGGGGAGCTGTTTTTT. Translated, it gives CASSERPGGYTGELFF.

The chain employs TRBV2 and TRBJ1-4; D perhaps matches TRBD1 (6 bases). CDR1 is SNHLY, CDR2 FYNNEI, per germline. The CDR3 contains 16 residues. V lost 0 bases, J lost 8 bases, and 16 bases lay in between. Written as DNA, the CDR3 is TGTGCCAGCAGTGAAGCGGAGACAGGTTCGGGAGAAAAACTGTTTTTT. Translation gives CASSEAETGSGEKLFF.

The chain has TRBV24-1 and TRBJ2-1; 10 nucleotides match TRBD2. Per the germline V gene, CDR1 is KGHDR and CDR2 is SFDVKD. The CDR3 has 16 residues. V gave up 1 base and J gave up 6 bases; unmatched junction bases: 5. The CDR3 sequence is CATSDLAGGRSNEQFF. The CDR3 region has the DNA TGTGCCACCAGTGATTTAGCGGGGGGGAGGAGCAATGAGCAGTTCTTC.

For the CDR3, the DNA is TGTGCCAGCAGTCCGAGGGGGCGGCCGAACACCGGGGAGCTGTTTTTT. This codes for CASSPRGRPNTGELFF. The gene calls are TRBV27 and TRBJ2-2, with TRBD1 identical over 7 bases. Germline loops: CDR1 MNHEY, CDR2 SMNVEV (reference sequence). V gave up 5 bases and J gave up 0 bases; unmatched junction bases: 6. The CDR3 runs to 16 residues.

This clone appeared a few times. This chain joins TRBV7-2 and TRBJ2-2, with 11 bases identical to TRBD1. Per germline, CDR1 SGHTA and CDR2 FQGNSA. CDR3 length: 15 amino acids. Trimming took 5 bases from V and 5 from J; bases not matched to a gene: 4. In DNA, the CDR3 is TGTGCCAGCAGCGGCCGGGACAGGGGGACCGGGGAGCTGTTTTTT. Its protein is CASSGRDRGTGELFF.